The following is a T cell receptor (beta chain) sequence with its context. The data originate from a study of blood T cell repertoires in COVID-19. Overall study: COVID-19 samples, acute and convalescent, were from the United States, Italy and Spain. The cDNA or gDNA used as material had been derived from T cells, B-cell-depleted T cells, or PBMCs.

Germline CDR1 reads MDHEN; CDR2 reads SYDVKM. Trimming left V 6 bases short and J 3 bases short, with 12 bases between. This CDR3 contains 14 residues. In the authors' methods: Amplification with reference gene primers provided the estimates of nucleated cell counts. Profiled with immunoSEQ multiplex PCR; TCRdb holds only in-frame clones, not every one. That table is the source of V, J and clone size, and D and trimming were worked out from the DNA. The sample contains about 200,000 clones, 80% of which appear only once. The sequenced sample consisted of peripheral blood. This chain joins TRBV28 and TRBJ1-5, with no clear D. This TCR was recovered from a woman in her seventies with acute or convalescent COVID-19. As DNA, the CDR3 is TGTGCCAGCAGGAGCGGGCAGCCCAATCAGCCCCAGCATTTT. The encoded protein is CASRSGQPNQPQHF.